This is a list of T cell receptor beta chains from one sample in a study of tumor and adjacent non-tumor tissue in lung cancer. One entry per CDR3 protein results from TCRdb running MiXCR on the multiplex PCR reads. The sample gives around 79,000 distinct CDR3 sequences, roughly 72% of which show up once; 8% to 10% is in the top ten. Sequencing was done on a sample of lung tumor tissue. Every receptor here comes from a middle-aged woman with non-small cell lung cancer. The CDR3 runs from the conserved cysteine through the conserved F or W. D genes are given only for firm matches.

D: TRBD2; V: TRBV11-2; CDR3: CASSFSLAGGSIDTHYF
D: TRBD2; V: TRBV11-2; CDR3: CTSSLTSGNNEQFF
D: TRBD1; V: TRBV10-2; CDR3: CVGSTGQGYEQYF
D: TRBD2; V: TRBV6-2/TRBV6-3; CDR3: CASSSPWTSGTDTQYF
D: TRBD2; V: TRBV4-1; CDR3: CASSPTSGGALERLF
D: TRBD1; V: TRBV6-1; CDR3: CGSRIPTGASNQPQHF
D: TRBD2; V: TRBV4-1; CDR3: CASSLGTRGETQYF
D: TRBD1; V: TRBV11-2; CDR3: CASSRTGSGNEQFF
D: NA; V: TRBV6-6; CDR3: CASSYDRFYEQYF
D: NA; V: TRBV13; CDR3: CVSSLLGMEQTGELFF
D: NA; V: TRBV6-1; CDR3: CAARYMGETQYF
D: NA; V: TRBV7-9; CDR3: CASSFQGRNEKLFF
D: TRBD2; V: TRBV4-1; CDR3: CAISQDIQIAGGWDTQYF
D: TRBD1; V: TRBV25-1; CDR3: CASSRTGDTEAFF
D: NA; V: TRBV4-1; CDR3: CASSQNFSGSYNEQFF
D: NA; V: TRBV24-1; CDR3: CATSGSGTQYTGELFF
D: NA; V: TRBV20-1; CDR3: CSAGDLATGQETQYF
D: NA; V: TRBV4-1; CDR3: CARSQVGPSGNSPLHF
D: TRBD2; V: TRBV7-9; CDR3: CASSRSGSSYSEQFF
D: NA; V: TRBV11-2; CDR3: CASSRMGTDNRQYF